The 22 T cell receptor beta chains reported below all come from one sample, sequenced in a study of blood T cells in healthy people across ages. Sample-barcoded 5' priming and a J-beta primer mix drove a second PCR of about 6 to 12 cycles. Each CDR3 protein gets one entry after TCRdb re-called the 5' RACE reads with MiXCR. The sample records roughly 680,000 distinct CDR3 sequences, approximately 49% being singletons. Source material: blood. Every receptor here comes from a woman in her sixties or seventies in good health.

The chain couples TRBV20-1 to TRBJ2-3; a weak D match, TRBD2 (5 bases). Trimming shortened V by 1 base and J by 2 bases, and 10 bases separated the two germline ends. From germline, CDR1 is DFQATT and CDR2 SNEGSKA (reference sequence). CDR3 length equals 14 residues. CDR3 sequence reads: CSARVPDFTDTQYF. Here the CDR3 DNA reads TGCAGTGCTAGAGTCCCGGACTTCACAGATACGCAGTATTTT.

This clonotype was detected a few times. The chain has TRBV7-9 and TRBJ1-4, with D perhaps matching TRBD1 (6 bases). The germline V gene encodes CDR1 SEHNR and CDR2 FQNEAQ (reference sequence). CDR3 length equals 14 residues. Trimming took 7 bases from V and 2 from J, leaving 11 bases between them. CDR3 in DNA: TGTGCCAGCACCGTAGACAGGACTAATGAAAAACTGTTTTTT. As protein: CASTVDRTNEKLFF.

The sample holds a few counts of this clonotype. This chain joins TRBV12-3 or TRBV12-4 and TRBJ2-1, with D maybe TRBD2 (5 bases). V was clipped by 10 bases and J by 5 bases, with 15 bases between them. CDR3 length: 13 amino acids. This chain's CDR3 is CATSRGLDNEQFF. CDR3 nucleotides: TGTGCCACCAGCCGCGGACTGGACAATGAGCAGTTCTTC.

The sample holds one count of this clonotype. The germline gene is not matched at one end of the junction; a read error may be the cause. V is TRBV12-3 or TRBV12-4 and J is TRBJ2-3; 7 nucleotides line up with TRBD1. The CDR3 totals 15 residues. The CDR3 loop is CTSSVVTGLTDTQYF. The CDR3, as DNA: TGTACCAGCAGTGTGGTGACAGGGCTTACCGATACGCAGTATTTT.

The chain combines TRBV29-1 with TRBJ1-5, with D unresolved. CDR1 and CDR2 (germline): SQVTM, ANQGSEA. The CDR3 spans 13 residues. Trimming cost V 7 bases and J 2 bases, with 12 bases left between them. CDR3 nucleotide sequence: TGCAGCGCCGGAGGAGGGCGCAATCAGCCCCAGCATTTT. This gives the protein CSAGGGRNQPQHF.

V is TRBV20-1 and J is TRBJ2-4, with D possibly TRBD2 on 6 matching bases. The J call may be incorrect, as the DNA end agrees better with TRBJ2-7. This CDR3 region has 14 residues. Per germline, CDR1 DFQATT and CDR2 SNEGSKA (reference sequence). CDR3 bases: TGCAGTGCTATTAGCGGAGACTCTCGCTACGAGCAGTACTTC. This codes for CSAISGDSRYEQYF.

The chain's CDR3 is CASSNAPFGQETQYF. In nucleotides, the CDR3 is TGTGCCAGCAGTAACGCTCCATTTGGGCAAGAGACCCAGTACTTC. J is TRBJ2-5 and V is TRBV27; D is unresolved. Per germline, CDR1 MNHEY and CDR2 SMNVEV (reference sequence). The CDR3 spans 15 residues. Trimming shortened V by 5 bases and J by 2 bases, and 15 bases separated the two germline ends.

This sequence joins TRBV5-1 and TRBJ1-1; D gene uncertain. Trimming removed 2 bases at V and 1 base at J, with 6 bases between. The CDR3 runs 13 residues. The germline gives CDR1 SGHRS, CDR2 YFSETQ. This CDR3 reads CASSFRQNTEAFF. CDR3 nucleotide sequence: TGCGCCAGCAGCTTTCGACAGAACACTGAAGCTTTCTTT.

This clonotype appeared a single time. J is TRBJ2-5 and V is TRBV6-1; D is uncertain. This CDR3 has 13 residues. Trimming cost V 2 bases and J 11 bases, with 15 bases left between them. CDR1 MNHNS and CDR2 SASEGT come from the germline V gene. The CDR3 region has the DNA TGTGCCAGCAGTGAACAAACCTACCACGGGCAGTACTTC. It yields the protein CASSEQTYHGQYF.

The V gene is TRBV10-3, the J gene TRBJ2-1; the match to TRBD2 covers 7 bases. Germline V gene lookup returns CDR1 ENHRY and CDR2 SYGVKD. The V segment lost 4 bases and the J segment 9 bases; nucleotides outside the gene matches: 9. The CDR3 runs 14 residues. The CDR3 nucleotides read TGTGCCATCAGTGGGGGAAGTGCGGGAGTTGAGCAGTTCTTC. Its translation is CAISGGSAGVEQFF.

The chain links TRBV20-1 to TRBJ2-3; 7 bases map to TRBD2. Germline V gene lookup returns CDR1 DFQATT and CDR2 SNEGSKA (reference sequence). V was pared by 7 bases and J by 3 bases, with 10 bases of the junction left unmatched. The CDR3 loop spans 14 amino acids. The CDR3 loop is CSGPAGVGTDTQYF. The CDR3 region has the DNA TGCAGTGGCCCGGCGGGAGTGGGGACAGATACGCAGTATTTT.

This clonotype turned up a few times. The chain uses TRBV9 and TRBJ2-4, with a weak D call TRBD2 (5 bases). Deletions cut 3 bases from V and 1 base from J, with 14 bases between. Looked up from germline, CDR1 is SGDLS and CDR2 is YYNGEE. This CDR3 spans 16 amino acids. This CDR3 is CASSADSTGAKNIQYF. DNA for the CDR3: TGTGCCAGCAGCGCGGACTCGACCGGGGCCAAAAACATTCAGTACTTC.

The table lists this clonotype with a few counts. The rearrangement joins TRBV7-2 to TRBJ2-1, with D perhaps matching TRBD2 (5 bases). The germline gives CDR1 SGHTA, CDR2 FQGNSA. The CDR3 sequence is 14 residues long. V was shortened by 2 bases and J by 3 bases, with 8 bases between the two germline ends. The CDR3 DNA is TGTGCCAGCAGCTTACCGGGAATCTACAATGAGCAGTTCTTC. Its protein product is CASSLPGIYNEQFF.

This clonotype has just a few counts. The V gene is TRBV20-1, the J gene TRBJ1-1, with TRBD1 identical over 9 bases. Germline CDR1 DFQATT, CDR2 SNEGSKA (reference sequence). This CDR3 has 12 amino acids. V lost 8 bases and J lost 5; bases outside the gene matches: 6. CDR3 sequence: CSFKTGGTEAFF. In DNA form, the CDR3 reads TGCAGTTTTAAGACAGGGGGAACTGAAGCTTTCTTT.

This chain connects TRBV12-3 or TRBV12-4 to TRBJ2-5; 8 bases match TRBD2. The CDR3 extends over 15 amino acids. Trimming at V came to 6 bases and at J to 10 bases, leaving 16 bases not matched to a gene. The CDR3 spells CASSPLDGRATNQYF. DNA of the CDR3: TGTGCCAGCAGCCCCCTGGACGGGAGGGCGACCAACCAGTACTTC.

This sequence joins TRBV20-1 and TRBJ2-5; D gene uncertain. There are 11 residues in the CDR3. Trimming removed 7 bases at V and 5 bases at J, with 11 bases between. CDR1 and CDR2 (germline): DFQATT, SNEGSKA (reference sequence). CDR3 sequence (DNA): TGCAGTGTGCGCAGTGAGGAGACCCAGTACTTC. It yields the protein CSVRSEETQYF.

The rearrangement joins TRBV7-2 to TRBJ2-1, with D unresolved. V was pared by 4 bases and J by 9 bases, with 16 bases between. Per germline, CDR1 SGHTA and CDR2 FQGNSA. CDR3 length: 14 amino acids. The CDR3 DNA reads TGTGCCAGCAGCTGGGGTACCCTGGATGGTGAGCAGTTCTTC. It codes for CASSWGTLDGEQFF.

The V call is TRBV7-3, the J call TRBJ2-3; 8 nucleotides match TRBD1. Per the germline V gene, CDR1 is SGHTA and CDR2 is FQGTGA. Trimming removed 3 bases from V and 8 bases from J; junction bases left unmatched: 7. The CDR3 has 14 amino acids. The CDR3 reads CASSLAGQGGTQYF. CDR3 nucleotides: TGTGCCAGCAGCTTGGCCGGACAGGGCGGTACGCAGTATTTT.

The J gene is TRBJ2-7, the V gene TRBV7-2; D gene uncertain. The end of the DNA fits TRBJ2-4 better, so the J call may be wrong. The CDR3 totals 13 residues. Germline values: CDR1 SGHTA, CDR2 FQGNSA. CDR3 residues: CASSLGGRNIQYF. DNA for the CDR3: TGTGCCAGCAGCTTAGGCGGCAGAAACATTCAGTACTTC.

The CDR3 coding sequence is TGTGCCAGCAGGGGTTCTAGCGGAGAGCAGTTCTTC. Its protein product is CASRGSSGEQFF. The V gene is TRBV28, the J gene TRBJ2-1, with 7 bases identical to TRBD2. Germline CDR1 MDHEN, CDR2 SYDVKM. Losses at the gene ends were 6 bases for V and 10 bases for J; bases not matched to a gene: 6. This CDR3 region has 12 residues.

The rearrangement joins TRBV4-3 to TRBJ2-2; the D is unclear. Germline assignment: CDR1 LGHNA and CDR2 YSLEER. The CDR3 is 14 amino acids. The germline V and J ends were trimmed by 0 bases and 9 bases, with 11 bases remaining between them. CDR3: CASSQDPDPRELFF. Here the CDR3 DNA reads TGCGCCAGCAGCCAAGATCCGGACCCGAGGGAGCTGTTTTTT.

V usage is TRBV6-2 or TRBV6-3 and J usage is TRBJ2-7; tentative D call: TRBD2 (6 bases). Looked up from germline, CDR1 is MNHEY and CDR2 is SVGEGT. This CDR3 comprises 15 residues. With 1 base removed from V and 6 bases from J, the gap between germline ends came to 16 bases. Written as DNA, the CDR3 is TGTGCCAGCAGTTACTTGATGGATGGCGGGGTCGAGCAGTACTTC. Protein sequence: CASSYLMDGGVEQYF.